This T cell receptor beta chain originates from a study of cytomegalovirus exposure and HLA in healthy donors. This clone has more than one count but fewer than ten. Its target is not known. This CDR3 has 14 residues. Trimming at V came to 8 bases and at J to 3 bases, leaving 4 bases not matched to a gene. The germline gives CDR1 MNHEY, CDR2 SVGAGI. Study outcomes and limitations: The Asian-associated ancestry cluster reportedly had fewer N-insertions than the approximately 670-donor mean in a later analysis.

The PCR employed 60 Vbeta primers together with 13 Jbeta primers. Sequenced by immunoSEQ multiplex PCR; TCRdb stores in-frame clones only, minus some. Seen here are over 150,000 clones, approximately 72% observed once, and the top ten hold over 1.1%. The chain employs TRBV6-5 and TRBJ2-2; TRBD1 matches 9 bases. This receptor was obtained from a man aged 18 to 30 in good health and CMV-seronegative. Sequenced input: PBMCs. Written as DNA, the CDR3 is TGTGCCAGCCCCCGGGACAGGGACACCGGGGAGCTGTTTTTT. This translates into CASPRDRDTGELFF.